This T cell receptor (beta chain) was obtained from a study of T cell responses to AZD1222 COVID-19 vaccine. The CDR3 is 16 amino acids. V lost 1 base, J lost 4 bases, and 3 bases stayed unmatched. Germline assignment: CDR1 SGHVS and CDR2 FQNEAQ. Repertoires were generated with immunoSEQ multiplex PCR, while TCRdb's copy carries only in-frame clones and drops some. The sample has under 150,000 clones; 75% to 90% are singletons. Broader study findings: Samples come after the peak T cell response, not at day 14. Only six or seven AZD1222 recipients tested seropositive at baseline.

A note on this clone: The target antigen is unknown.

The rearrangement uses TRBV7-8 and TRBJ2-3; 12 bases line up with TRBD2. The starting material was peripheral blood, obtained on day 0 of AZD1222 vaccination. The clonotype was recovered from an adult in good health. CDR3: CASSLVTSGSPDTQYF. CDR3 bases: TGTGCCAGCAGCTTAGTGACTAGCGGGAGCCCAGATACGCAGTATTTT.